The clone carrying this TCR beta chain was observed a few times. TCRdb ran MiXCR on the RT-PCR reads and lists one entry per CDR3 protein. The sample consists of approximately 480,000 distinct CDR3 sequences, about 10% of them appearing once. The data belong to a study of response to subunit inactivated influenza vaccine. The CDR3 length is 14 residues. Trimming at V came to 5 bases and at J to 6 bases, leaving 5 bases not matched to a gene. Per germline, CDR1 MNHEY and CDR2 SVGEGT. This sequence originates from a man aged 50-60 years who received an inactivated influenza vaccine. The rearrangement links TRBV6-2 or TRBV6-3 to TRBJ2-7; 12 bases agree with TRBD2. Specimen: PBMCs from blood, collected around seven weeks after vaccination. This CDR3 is CASSTTSGRGEQYF. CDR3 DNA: TGTGCCAGCAGTACGACTAGCGGGAGAGGCGAGCAGTACTTC.